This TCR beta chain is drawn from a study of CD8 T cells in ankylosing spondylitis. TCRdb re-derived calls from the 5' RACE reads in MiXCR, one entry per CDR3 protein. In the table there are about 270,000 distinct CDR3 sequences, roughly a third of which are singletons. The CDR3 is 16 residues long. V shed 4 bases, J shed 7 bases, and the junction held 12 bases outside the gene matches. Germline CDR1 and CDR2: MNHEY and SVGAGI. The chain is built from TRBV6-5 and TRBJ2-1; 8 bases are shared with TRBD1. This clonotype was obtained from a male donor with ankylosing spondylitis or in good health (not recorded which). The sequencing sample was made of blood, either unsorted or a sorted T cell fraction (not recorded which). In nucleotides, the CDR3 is TGTGCCAGCAGTTTGGCGGGGCAGGGGGCTGGAAATGAGCAGTTCTTC. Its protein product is CASSLAGQGAGNEQFF.